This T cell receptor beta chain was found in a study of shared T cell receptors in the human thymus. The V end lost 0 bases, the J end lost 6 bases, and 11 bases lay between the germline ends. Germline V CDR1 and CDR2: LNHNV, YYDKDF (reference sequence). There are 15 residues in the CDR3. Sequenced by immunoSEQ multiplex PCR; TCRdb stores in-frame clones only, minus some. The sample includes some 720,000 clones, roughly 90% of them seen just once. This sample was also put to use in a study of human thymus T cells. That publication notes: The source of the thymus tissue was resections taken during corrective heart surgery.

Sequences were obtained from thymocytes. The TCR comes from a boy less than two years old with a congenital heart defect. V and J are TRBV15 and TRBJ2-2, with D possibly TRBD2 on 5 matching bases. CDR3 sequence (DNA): TGTGCCACCAGCAGAGACCGGGGATCTTCCGGGGAGCTGTTTTTT. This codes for CATSRDRGSSGELFF.